The 10 T cell receptor beta chains in this list originate from one sample, sequenced in a study of CXCR3-negative and CXCR3-positive naive CD8 T cells. Overall study findings and caveats: Naive cells that were CXCR3-positive had more hydrophobic TRB CDR3s (compared with CXCR3-negative naive cells).

These TCRs are of unknown antigen specificity. It was by 5' RACE with UMI labels that the TRB cDNA libraries were prepared. From the 5' RACE reads, TCRdb lists one entry per CDR3 protein and no DNA. The sample table includes some 150,000 distinct CDR3 sequences. Sequenced sample: naive CXCR3+ CD8+ T cells from blood. Subset reported: CD45RO-CCR7+CD27+CD95- naive CD8+ T cells expressing CXCR3 (TNR3+). Receptors originate from a human donor in good health. Some clones in this sample may be carry-over from other donors' samples.

The chain recombines TRBV9 with TRBJ2-1. The CDR3 spans 14 residues. The germline gives CDR1 SGDLS, CDR2 YYNGEE. The CDR3 spells CASSPEDLGNEQFF.

This chain joins TRBV27 and TRBJ2-1. Germline V gene sequence: CDR1 MNHEY, CDR2 SMNVEV (reference sequence). CDR3 length equals 13 residues. The CDR3 loop is CASSLGTLGEQFF.

The rearrangement uses TRBV19 and TRBJ1-1; no DNA is available, so the TRBD1 call from TCRdb remains unchecked. The CDR3 is 15 residues long. The germline gives CDR1 LNHDA, CDR2 SQIVND (reference sequence). The CDR3 here is CASSMGQGLNTEAFF.

V gene TRBV28 combines with J gene TRBJ2-1; TCRdb indicates TRBD1, and absent DNA this call remains unverified. The CDR3 covers 14 residues. The germline V gene encodes CDR1 MDHEN and CDR2 SYDVKM. The CDR3 region is CASSFLGGQNEQFF.

This rearrangement joins TRBV7-9 to TRBJ1-2; TCRdb's assignment of TRBD1 cannot be checked, as there is no DNA. The germline gives CDR1 SEHNR, CDR2 FQNEAQ (reference sequence). This CDR3 contains 15 residues. The CDR3 reads CASSFPAASSYGYTF.

The genes are TRBV5-6 and TRBJ1-5; with no DNA, the TCRdb D assignment of TRBD1 cannot be verified. CDR3 length: 13 amino acids. Looked up from germline, CDR1 is SGHDT and CDR2 is YYEEEE. The CDR3 loop is CASSLSGGQPQHF. Using reference TRBV5-6 and TRBJ1-5 for the parts outside the CDR3, the full variable domain is DAGVTQSPTHLIKTRGQQVTLRCSPKSGHDTVSWYQQALGQGPQFIFQYYEEEERQRGNFPDRFSGHQFPNYSSELNVNALLLGDSALYLCASSLSGGQPQHFGDGTRLSIL.

This chain joins TRBV27 and TRBJ1-6; the TCRdb call, TRBD1, lacks DNA for checking. CDR3 length: 17 residues. CDR1 and CDR2 from the germline V gene are MNHEY and SMNVEV (reference sequence). The CDR3 loop reads CASRGDRPSSYNSPLHF.

The J gene is TRBJ2-5, the V gene TRBV2; TCRdb names TRBD2, which stays unverified in the absence of DNA. From germline, CDR1 is SNHLY and CDR2 FYNNEI. This CDR3 contains 14 residues. This CDR3 is CASSRLAGRETQYF.

The genes are TRBV2 and TRBJ2-1; TCRdb calls TRBD1, which cannot be checked without DNA. The germline CDR1 and CDR2 sequences are SNHLY and FYNNEI. The CDR3 has 15 residues. CDR3 protein: CASRDPWRNSNEQFF.

The chain joins TRBV11-3 to TRBJ2-1; the D call from TCRdb, TRBD2, cannot be confirmed without DNA. The CDR3 covers 16 residues. CDR1 is SGHNT and CDR2 is YENEEA in the germline V gene. The CDR3 region is CASSLVGSGGAYEQFF.